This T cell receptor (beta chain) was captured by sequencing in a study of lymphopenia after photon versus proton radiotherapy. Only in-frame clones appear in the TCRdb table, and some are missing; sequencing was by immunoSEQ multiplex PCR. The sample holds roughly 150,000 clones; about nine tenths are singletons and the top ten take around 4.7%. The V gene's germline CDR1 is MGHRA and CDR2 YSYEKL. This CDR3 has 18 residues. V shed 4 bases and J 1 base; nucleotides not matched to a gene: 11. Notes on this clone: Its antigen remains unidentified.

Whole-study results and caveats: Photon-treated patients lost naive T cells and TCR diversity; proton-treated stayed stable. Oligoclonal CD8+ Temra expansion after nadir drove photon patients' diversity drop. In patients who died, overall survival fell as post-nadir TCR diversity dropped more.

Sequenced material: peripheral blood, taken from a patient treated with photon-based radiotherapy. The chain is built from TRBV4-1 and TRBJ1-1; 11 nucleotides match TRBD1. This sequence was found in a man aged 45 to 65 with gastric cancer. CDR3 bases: TGCGCCAGCAGCCTACAACCGCGGACAGGGGGCGAGAACACTGAAGCTTTCTTT. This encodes CASSLQPRTGGENTEAFF.